One and the same sample provided the 12 T cell receptor beta chains below, sequenced in a study of monozygotic twins with inflammatory bowel disease (dated by TCRdb to about 2019). Library creation used 5' RACE. The data were produced on an Illumina HiSeq 2500. Following reprocessing of the reads by TCRdb, the data hold one row per CDR3 protein sequence and no DNA is available. This sample's table has entries for about 300,000 distinct CDR3 sequences. 5.6% of the sample is held by the ten biggest clonotypes. Sequenced input: blood. These receptors were taken from a human donor with ulcerative colitis or Crohn's disease, or a healthy co-twin of an affected twin (not recorded which).

The chain links TRBV10-3 to TRBJ2-3; TCRdb selects TRBD1, and the lack of DNA leaves this call unchecked. The CDR3 extends over 14 amino acids. Germline V lookup: CDR1 ENHRY, CDR2 SYGVKD. CDR3 sequence reads: CAIGRDSSTDTQYF.

The V and J genes are TRBV6-5 and TRBJ2-7; the TCRdb call, TRBD1, lacks DNA for checking. The CDR3 is made up of 15 amino acids. The germline V gene encodes CDR1 MNHEY and CDR2 SVGAGI. CDR3 protein: CASSYGPSRGNGQYF.

The V gene is TRBV21-1, the J gene TRBJ2-2; the TCRdb call, TRBD2, lacks DNA for checking. TRBV21-1 is assigned pseudogene status. This CDR3 is built from 17 residues. CDR3 loop: CANEAGGPPLLTGELFF.

CDR3 protein: CASRADRGGEQFF. The chain employs TRBV2 and TRBJ2-1; the TCRdb call, TRBD1, lacks DNA for checking. The CDR3 contains 13 residues. Germline CDR1 SNHLY, CDR2 FYNNEI.

V is TRBV30 and J is TRBJ2-3. The CDR3 runs 13 residues. Germline CDR1 GTSNPN, CDR2 SVGIG (reference sequence). CDR3 loop: CAWRWAVGDTQYF.

J is TRBJ1-1 and V is TRBV7-2; the TRBD1 assignment by TCRdb is unverifiable without DNA. From germline, CDR1 is SGHTA and CDR2 FQGNSA. CDR3 length: 17 residues. The CDR3 protein is CASSRQADRGRFILAFF.

The genes are TRBV6-1 and TRBJ1-2. The germline CDR1 and CDR2 sequences are MNHNS and SASEGT. The CDR3 loop spans 15 amino acids. CDR3 protein: CASSPSGKEPNGYTF.

This chain uses TRBV5-1 with TRBJ1-1. This CDR3 has 14 residues. The germline V gene encodes CDR1 SGHRS and CDR2 YFSETQ. This CDR3 is CASSLTQEGTEAFF.

The V and J genes are TRBV23-1 and TRBJ2-5; TCRdb indicates TRBD1, and absent DNA this call remains unverified. TRBV23-1 is an ORF; its function is uncertain. The CDR3 has 15 amino acids. CDR3 residues: CASNRTVRRWETQYF.

The chain recombines TRBV5-1 with TRBJ1-1; TCRdb names TRBD1, which stays unverified in the absence of DNA. Germline CDR1 and CDR2: SGHRS and YFSETQ. There are 12 residues in the CDR3. The CDR3 loop is CASSLESVPAFF.

The chain links TRBV30 to TRBJ2-1; the TCRdb D gene call, TRBD2, has no DNA to confirm it. CDR1 is GTSNPN, CDR2 SVGIG, per germline (reference sequence). CDR3 length: 15 amino acids. The CDR3 spells CAWKLAGGLYNEQFF.

This rearrangement joins TRBV20-1 to TRBJ1-3. The CDR3 has 15 amino acids. From germline, CDR1 is DFQATT and CDR2 SNEGSKA (reference sequence). CDR3 sequence: CSARAPIWSGNTIYF.